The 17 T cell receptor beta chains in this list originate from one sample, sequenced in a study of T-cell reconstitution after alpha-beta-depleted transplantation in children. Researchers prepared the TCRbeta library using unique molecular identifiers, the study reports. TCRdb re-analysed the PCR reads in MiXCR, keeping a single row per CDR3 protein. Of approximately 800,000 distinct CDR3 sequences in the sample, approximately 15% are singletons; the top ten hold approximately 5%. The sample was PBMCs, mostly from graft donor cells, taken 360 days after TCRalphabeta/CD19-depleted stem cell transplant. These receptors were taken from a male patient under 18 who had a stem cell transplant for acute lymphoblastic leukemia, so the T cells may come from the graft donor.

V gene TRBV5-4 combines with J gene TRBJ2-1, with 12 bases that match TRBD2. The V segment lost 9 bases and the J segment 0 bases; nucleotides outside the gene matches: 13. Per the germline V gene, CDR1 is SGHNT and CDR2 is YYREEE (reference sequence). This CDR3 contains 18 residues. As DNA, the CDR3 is TGTGCCACCTTATCCGGGACTAGCGGGCTTAGCTCCTACAATGAGCAGTTCTTC. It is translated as CATLSGTSGLSSYNEQFF.

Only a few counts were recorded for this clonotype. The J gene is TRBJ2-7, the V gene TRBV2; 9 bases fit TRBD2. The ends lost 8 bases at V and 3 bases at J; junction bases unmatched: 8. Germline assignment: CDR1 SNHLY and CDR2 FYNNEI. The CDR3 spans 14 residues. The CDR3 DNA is TGTGCCAGCCTGGGGGAACTAGCGGGCTACGAGCAGTACTTC. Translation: CASLGELAGYEQYF.

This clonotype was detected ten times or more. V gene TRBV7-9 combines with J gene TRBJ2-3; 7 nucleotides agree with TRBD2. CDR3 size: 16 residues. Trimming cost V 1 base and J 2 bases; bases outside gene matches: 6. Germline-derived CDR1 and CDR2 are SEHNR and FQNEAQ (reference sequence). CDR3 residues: CASSLGVREYTDTQYF. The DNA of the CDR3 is TGTGCCAGCAGCTTAGGGGTGCGGGAGTACACAGATACGCAGTATTTT.

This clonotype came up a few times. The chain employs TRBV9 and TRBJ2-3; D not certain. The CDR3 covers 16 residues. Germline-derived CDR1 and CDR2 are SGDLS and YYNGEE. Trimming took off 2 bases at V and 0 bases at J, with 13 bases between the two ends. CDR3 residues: CASSVRTGRSTDTQYF. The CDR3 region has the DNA TGTGCCAGCAGCGTCAGGACCGGCCGTAGCACAGATACGCAGTATTTT.

The CDR3 loop is CASSERESTEAFF. The CDR3 DNA reads as TGTGCCAGCAGTGAACGAGAGAGCACTGAAGCTTTCTTT. The V gene is TRBV6-1, the J gene TRBJ1-1; D not certain. The V gene lost 2 bases and the J gene lost 4 bases, with 8 bases spanning the gap. Germline CDR1 MNHNS, CDR2 SASEGT. This CDR3 spans 13 amino acids.

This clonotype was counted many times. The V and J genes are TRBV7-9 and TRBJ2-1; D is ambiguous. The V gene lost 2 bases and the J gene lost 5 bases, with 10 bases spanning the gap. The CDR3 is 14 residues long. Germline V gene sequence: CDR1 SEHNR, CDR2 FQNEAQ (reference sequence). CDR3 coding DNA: TGTGCCAGCAGCTTAATTTCCCGCGACAATGAGCAGTTCTTC. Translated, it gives CASSLISRDNEQFF.

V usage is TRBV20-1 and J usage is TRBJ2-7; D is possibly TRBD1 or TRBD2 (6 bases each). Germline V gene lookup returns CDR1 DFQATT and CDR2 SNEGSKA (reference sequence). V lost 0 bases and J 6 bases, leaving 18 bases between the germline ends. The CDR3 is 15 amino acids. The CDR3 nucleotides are TGCAGTGCTAGAGATCCGGGTTGGGGGGCCGTCGAGCAGTACTTC. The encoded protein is CSARDPGWGAVEQYF.

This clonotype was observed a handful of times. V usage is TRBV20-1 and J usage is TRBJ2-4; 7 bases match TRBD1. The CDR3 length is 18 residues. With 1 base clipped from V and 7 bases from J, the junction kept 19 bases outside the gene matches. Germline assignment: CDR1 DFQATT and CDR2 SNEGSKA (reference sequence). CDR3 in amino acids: CSARALAQFRDRRNIQYF. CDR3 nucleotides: TGCAGTGCTAGAGCCCTCGCTCAGTTCCGGGACAGAAGGAACATTCAGTACTTC.

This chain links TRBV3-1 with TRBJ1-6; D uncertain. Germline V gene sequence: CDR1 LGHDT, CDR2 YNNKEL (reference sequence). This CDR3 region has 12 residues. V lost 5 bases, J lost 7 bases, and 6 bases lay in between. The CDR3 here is CASSNQNSPLHF. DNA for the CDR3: TGTGCCAGCAGCAACCAAAATTCACCCCTCCACTTT.

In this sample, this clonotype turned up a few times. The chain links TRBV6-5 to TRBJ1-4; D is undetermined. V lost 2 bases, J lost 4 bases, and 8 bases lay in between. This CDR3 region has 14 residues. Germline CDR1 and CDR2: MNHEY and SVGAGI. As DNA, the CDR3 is TGTGCCAGCAGTTACGGCCCAAGTAATGAAAAACTGTTTTTT. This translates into CASSYGPSNEKLFF.

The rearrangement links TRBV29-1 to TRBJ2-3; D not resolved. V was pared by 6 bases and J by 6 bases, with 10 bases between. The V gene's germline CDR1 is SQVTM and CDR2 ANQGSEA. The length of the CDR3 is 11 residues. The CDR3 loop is CSVVRADTQYF. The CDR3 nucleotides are TGCAGCGTCGTAAGGGCGGATACGCAGTATTTT.

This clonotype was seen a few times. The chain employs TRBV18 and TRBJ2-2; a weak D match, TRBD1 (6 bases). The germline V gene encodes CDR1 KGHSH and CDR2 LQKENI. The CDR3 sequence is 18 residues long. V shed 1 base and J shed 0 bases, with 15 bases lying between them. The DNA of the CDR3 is TGTGCCAGCTCACCACGTCTAGTCTCAGGGGCGAACACCGGGGAGCTGTTTTTT. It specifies CASSPRLVSGANTGELFF.

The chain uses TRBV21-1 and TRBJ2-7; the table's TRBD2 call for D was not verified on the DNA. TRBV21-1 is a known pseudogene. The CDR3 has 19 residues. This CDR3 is CASSKEEQGPPKFSYEQYF. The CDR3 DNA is TGTGCCAGCAGCAAAGAGGAACAGGGGCCTCCCAAATTCTCCTACGAGCAGTACTTC.

The CDR3 DNA reads as TGTGCCAGCAGTTACGTCACCGGTCTAACTAATTCACCCCTCCACTTT. Protein: CASSYVTGLTNSPLHF. The chain joins TRBV6-5 to TRBJ1-6, with no clear D. The CDR3 covers 16 residues. Germline loops: CDR1 MNHEY, CDR2 SVGAGI. The V end lost 2 bases, the J end lost 6 bases, and 14 bases lay between the germline ends.

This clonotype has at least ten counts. The CDR3 nucleotides are TGTGCCAGCAGCGTAGTCGGGGGGCTCACAGATACGCAGTATTTT. It translates to CASSVVGGLTDTQYF. The chain carries TRBV9 and TRBJ2-3; possibly TRBD2 for D (7 bases). Per germline, CDR1 SGDLS and CDR2 YYNGEE. Trimming took off 0 bases at V and 2 bases at J, with 10 bases between the two ends. CDR3 length: 15 amino acids.

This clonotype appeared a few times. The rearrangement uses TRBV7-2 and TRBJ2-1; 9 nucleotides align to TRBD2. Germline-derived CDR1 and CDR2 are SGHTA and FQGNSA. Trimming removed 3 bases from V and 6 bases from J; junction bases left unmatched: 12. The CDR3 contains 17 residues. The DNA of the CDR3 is TGTGCCAGCAGCTTGCTACCCTTAGCGGGAGTAAGCAATGAGCAGTTCTTC. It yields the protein CASSLLPLAGVSNEQFF. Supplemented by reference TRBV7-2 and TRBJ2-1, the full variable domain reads GAGVSQSPSNKVTEKGKDVELRCDPISGHTALYWYRQSLGQGLEFLIYFQGNSAPDKSGLPSDRFSAERTGGSVSTLTIQRTQQEDSAVYLCASSLLPLAGVSNEQFFGPGTRLTVL.

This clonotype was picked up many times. For the CDR3, the DNA is TGTGCCAGCAGTTTTTCTGCCGTTACCCACTACGAGCAGTACTTC. It encodes CASSFSAVTHYEQYF. V and J are TRBV12-3 or TRBV12-4 and TRBJ2-7; no clear D. CDR3 size: 15 residues. The V gene lost 3 bases and the J gene lost 3 bases, with 15 bases spanning the gap.